Shown below are 25 T cell receptor beta chains from a single sample sequenced in a study of cytomegalovirus exposure and HLA in healthy donors. Profiled with immunoSEQ multiplex PCR; TCRdb holds only in-frame clones, not every one. The table lists approximately 210,000 clones, around 90% of them singletons. The sample taken for sequencing was PBMCs. Every receptor here comes from a woman in her late teens or twenties in good health and CMV-seronegative.

V is TRBV18 and J is TRBJ2-1; 8 bases are shared with TRBD1. CDR3 length: 14 residues. V lost 0 bases and J lost 16; bases outside the gene matches: 11. Per the germline V gene, CDR1 is KGHSH and CDR2 is LQKENI. CDR3 residues: CASSPPIGPGGQFF. CDR3 bases: TGTGCCAGCTCACCACCGATCGGCCCAGGGGGCCAATTCTTC.

The chain is built from TRBV11-2 and TRBJ2-7, with TRBD2 matching over 15 bases. With V trimmed by 5 bases and J by 2 bases, 10 bases remained unmatched. CDR1 and CDR2 (germline): SGHAT, FQNNGV. The length of the CDR3 is 18 residues. CDR3: CASSPRTSGRGEAYEQYF. The CDR3 DNA reads TGTGCCAGCAGCCCCCGGACTAGCGGGAGGGGCGAGGCCTACGAGCAGTACTTC.

On this clone: In the same sample, other DNA sequences code for this CDR3. The gene calls are TRBV19 and TRBJ2-7; D may be TRBD1 (5 bases). In germline, CDR1 is LNHDA, CDR2 SQIVND (reference sequence). The CDR3 runs 14 residues. Between the trimmed V and J ends, which lost 5 bases and 0 bases, there was a span of 11 bases. CDR3 nucleotide sequence: TGTGCCAGTAGTTTGGGGCCAAGCTCCTACGAGCAGTACTTC. This sequence encodes CASSLGPSSYEQYF. Combining the CDR3 with reference TRBV19 and TRBJ2-7 gives the whole variable domain DGGITQSPKYLFRKEGQNVTLSCEQNLNHDAMYWYRQDPGQGLRLIYYSQIVNDFQKGDIAEGYSVSREKKESFPLTVTSAQKNPTAFYLCASSLGPSSYEQYFGPGTRLTVT.

The rearrangement joins TRBV4-1 to TRBJ2-5; 10 nucleotides match TRBD1. The CDR3 has 16 amino acids. The J segment lost 3 bases and the V segment lost 3 bases, leaving 7 bases of the junction unmatched. Germline V gene sequence: CDR1 MGHRA, CDR2 YSYEKL. The CDR3 loop is CASSHLLGQGEETQYF. The CDR3 DNA reads as TGCGCCAGCAGCCACTTACTTGGACAGGGGGAAGAGACCCAGTACTTC.

This sequence joins TRBV29-1 and TRBJ2-7; TRBD2 matches at 10 bases. V gave up 6 bases and J gave up 2 bases; unmatched junction bases: 7. This CDR3 has 14 amino acids. Germline V gene lookup returns CDR1 SQVTM and CDR2 ANQGSEA. The CDR3 DNA is TGCAGCGTGGGGGTAGCGGGAGGCGCCTACGAGCAGTACTTC. It specifies CSVGVAGGAYEQYF.

The CDR3 is CASSQADTQYF. CDR3 in DNA: TGCGCCAGCAGCCAGGCAGATACGCAGTATTTT. The V and J genes are TRBV5-1 and TRBJ2-3; D is unresolved. The CDR3 totals 11 residues. CDR1 SGHRS and CDR2 YFSETQ come from the germline V gene. V was cut by 4 bases and J by 4 bases, with 4 bases left in between. The whole variable domain, remainder taken from reference TRBV5-1 and TRBJ2-3, is KAGVTQTPRYLIKTRGQQVTLSCSPISGHRSVSWYQQTPGQGLQFLFEYFSETQRNKGNFPGRFSGRQFSNSRSEMNVSTLELGDSALYLCASSQADTQYFGPGTRLTVL.

The chain employs TRBV29-1 and TRBJ1-2; possible D gene TRBD1, 6 bases. The CDR3 totals 16 residues. The V and J ends lost 1 base and 6 bases respectively, with 21 bases between them. Looked up from germline, CDR1 is SQVTM and CDR2 is ANQGSEA. The CDR3 reads CSVEAGEGGRRDGYTF. DNA for the CDR3: TGCAGCGTTGAAGCCGGGGAGGGGGGCCGGCGGGATGGCTACACCTTC.

The chain joins TRBV2 to TRBJ2-1, with 9 bases aligning to TRBD2. The trim removed 6 bases at V and 7 bases at J, leaving 7 bases unmatched. CDR3 size: 14 residues. CDR1 is SNHLY and CDR2 is FYNNEI in the germline V gene. CDR3 sequence reads: CASSQEAGGNEQFF. The CDR3 region has the DNA TGTGCCAGCAGCCAAGAGGCGGGAGGGAATGAGCAGTTCTTC.

As for this clone: The junction shows a germline mismatch at one end, possibly a read error. This rearrangement joins TRBV7-7 to TRBJ1-2; 10 bases align to TRBD1. Germline CDR1 and CDR2: SSHAT and FNYEAQ (reference sequence). The CDR3 consists of 18 residues. The CDR3 here is CASSLEVGGDRGAGGYTF. The DNA of the CDR3 is TGTGCTAGCAGCTTAGAGGTGGGAGGGGACAGGGGTGCGGGGGGCTACACCTTC.

The chain is built from TRBV27 and TRBJ1-1, with 10 bases lining up with TRBD1. Germline lookup yields CDR1 MNHEY and CDR2 SMNVEV (reference sequence). The J segment lost 5 bases and the V segment lost 5 bases, leaving 2 bases of the junction unmatched. The CDR3 has 13 amino acids. The CDR3 bases are TGTGCCAGCAGTGACAGGGGGCTAACTGAAGCTTTCTTT. Encoded protein: CASSDRGLTEAFF.

The chain's CDR3 is CASSLATSGNYGYTF. In nucleotides, the CDR3 is TGCGCCAGCAGCTTGGCCACCTCGGGAAACTATGGCTACACCTTC. The rearrangement links TRBV5-1 to TRBJ1-2; D remains ambiguous. The CDR3 loop spans 15 amino acids. Germline CDR1 and CDR2: SGHRS and YFSETQ. Trimming stripped 0 bases from V and 2 bases from J, with 11 bases between.

The V gene is TRBV11-2, the J gene TRBJ1-2; perhaps TRBD1 as D (6 bases). The CDR3 covers 16 residues. V gave up 1 base and J gave up 2 bases, with 14 bases separating them. The germline V gene has CDR1 SGHAT and CDR2 FQNNGV. The CDR3 region is CASSLGNRVPNYGYTF. For the CDR3, the DNA is TGTGCCAGCAGCTTAGGCAACAGGGTTCCGAACTATGGCTACACCTTC.

V usage is TRBV28 and J usage is TRBJ1-1; D uncertain. V lost 6 bases to trimming and J lost 11 bases, with 16 bases between them. The V gene's germline CDR1 is MDHEN and CDR2 SYDVKM. The CDR3 runs to 12 residues. In nucleotides, the CDR3 is TGTGCCAGCAGCCCGGACGGAGGCCTGGCTTTCTTT. Translating it yields CASSPDGGLAFF.

The chain has TRBV28 and TRBJ2-7; 8 bases map to TRBD1. The V and J ends lost 8 bases and 3 bases, in that order; junction bases with no gene match: 9. Germline CDR1 reads MDHEN; CDR2 reads SYDVKM. The CDR3 covers 14 residues. CDR3 loop: CASRRPGGVYEQYF. The CDR3 nucleotides read TGTGCCAGCCGTCGGCCAGGGGGCGTCTACGAGCAGTACTTC.

The count of this clone is one. This chain uses TRBV9 with TRBJ2-7, with 15 bases aligning to TRBD2. The J segment lost 7 bases and the V segment lost 4 bases, leaving 6 bases of the junction unmatched. The germline V gene encodes CDR1 SGDLS and CDR2 YYNGEE. This CDR3 contains 15 residues. Written as DNA, the CDR3 is TGTGCCAGCAGCACGGGACTAGCGGGAGGAGCGGAGCAGTACTTC. It specifies CASSTGLAGGAEQYF.

The rearrangement joins TRBV4-3 to TRBJ2-3; a possible D gene is TRBD1 (5 bases). Per germline, CDR1 LGHNA and CDR2 YSLEER. V was shortened by 3 bases and J by 1 base, with 11 bases between the two germline ends. CDR3 size: 15 residues. The CDR3 DNA reads as TGCGCCAGCAGCCATGACAGCCTGGGCACAGATACGCAGTATTTT. Translation gives CASSHDSLGTDTQYF.

The CDR3 DNA is TGTGCCTCAGGACACTCAGCTAACTATGGCTACACCTTC. Its translation: CASGHSANYGYTF. The chain uses TRBV2 and TRBJ1-2; TRBD1 might be the D (5 bases). This CDR3 comprises 13 residues. Looked up from germline, CDR1 is SNHLY and CDR2 is FYNNEI. Trimming took 11 bases from V and 0 from J, leaving 13 bases between them.

This chain joins TRBV19 and TRBJ2-1, with a possible D match to TRBD2 (6 bases). Germline values: CDR1 LNHDA, CDR2 SQIVND (reference sequence). Between the trimmed V and J ends, which lost 2 bases and 0 bases, there was a span of 8 bases. The CDR3 has 15 residues. CDR3 DNA: TGTGCCAGTAGTATATTCGGGAGCTCCTACAATGAGCAGTTCTTC. Amino acid sequence: CASSIFGSSYNEQFF.

The chain recombines TRBV28 with TRBJ1-3; no clear D gene. The CDR3 is made up of 14 amino acids. Germline CDR1 and CDR2: MDHEN and SYDVKM. V lost 5 bases and J 2 bases, leaving 10 bases between the germline ends. The chain's CDR3 is CASSTNGAGNTIYF. The DNA for the CDR3 is TGTGCCAGCAGTACCAACGGGGCTGGAAACACCATATATTTT.

V gene TRBV9 combines with J gene TRBJ1-1; 9 positions agree with TRBD1. The CDR3 runs 14 residues. The germline CDR1 and CDR2 sequences are SGDLS and YYNGEE. The V gene end was trimmed by 4 bases and the J gene end by 4 bases; junction bases not matched to a gene: 5. The CDR3 spells CASSPEDRGTEAFF. CDR3 DNA sequence: TGTGCCAGCAGCCCAGAGGACAGGGGCACTGAAGCTTTCTTT.

This chain joins TRBV18 and TRBJ1-3, with D possibly matching TRBD1 (6 bases). Germline CDR1 reads KGHSH; CDR2 reads LQKENI. CDR3 length: 13 amino acids. V was cut by 3 bases and J by 8 bases, with 11 bases left in between. The CDR3 protein is CASSPRTEDTIYF. The CDR3 coding sequence is TGTGCCAGCTCACCTAGGACAGAAGACACCATATATTTT.

Of note for this clone: The sample has other DNA sequences that encode this CDR3 too. The CDR3 here is CASSLGGGYEQYF. The CDR3 DNA sequence: TGCGCCAGCAGCTTGGGTGGAGGATACGAGCAGTACTTC. The chain links TRBV5-1 to TRBJ2-7, with D maybe TRBD2 (5 bases). Germline CDR1 and CDR2: SGHRS and YFSETQ. This CDR3 is built from 13 residues. Trimming took 0 bases from V and 4 from J, leaving 8 bases between them.

The J gene is TRBJ1-5, the V gene TRBV2, with D unresolved. CDR1 and CDR2 from the germline V gene are SNHLY and FYNNEI. Trimming removed 2 bases at V and 5 bases at J, with 19 bases between. The CDR3 is made up of 17 amino acids. The CDR3 is CASSESGRRSSDQPQHF. The CDR3 DNA reads as TGTGCCAGCAGTGAAAGCGGACGGAGGAGCTCTGATCAGCCCCAGCATTTT.

The V gene is TRBV7-2, the J gene TRBJ2-7; TRBD2 aligns across 9 bases. From germline, CDR1 is SGHTA and CDR2 FQGNSA. There are 17 residues in the CDR3. Trimming cost V 5 bases and J 5 bases; bases outside gene matches: 16. CDR3 DNA sequence: TGTGCCAGCAGCCCGCGAGGAGCGGGACTAGCCCGCCACGAGCAGTACTTC. Translating gives CASSPRGAGLARHEQYF.

This sequence joins TRBV14 and TRBJ1-3; 8 bases fit TRBD1. CDR1 is SGHDN and CDR2 is FVKESK in the germline V gene. This CDR3 is built from 17 residues. Losses at the gene ends were 0 bases for V and 1 base for J; bases not matched to a gene: 5. CDR3 region: CASSQERYRGSGNTIYF. The CDR3 DNA is TGTGCCAGCAGCCAAGAGAGATACAGGGGGTCTGGAAACACCATATATTTT.